Listed below are T cell receptor beta chains from one sample, sequenced in a study of blood T cell repertoires in COVID-19. Profiling relied on immunoSEQ multiplex PCR, and the TCRdb table lists in-frame clones only, not all of them. The sample lists 140,000 to 150,000 clones, about 80% occurring once. Source material: peripheral blood. The source is a man aged 65 to 79 who had recovered from COVID-19. The CDR3 runs from the conserved cysteine through the conserved F or W. A D gene is named only where the DNA matches it firmly. Expanded clones are given a class, and other clones once, few, many or no size at all.

j_call: TRBJ2-5
cdr3_length: 17
d_call: TRBD1
v_call: TRBV7-9
clone_size: -
cdr3_aa: CASSLATGLTLQETQYF
cdr3_nt: TGTGCCAGCAGCTTAGCGACAGGGCTAACTCTCCAAGAGACCCAGTACTTC

j_call: TRBJ2-1
cdr3_length: 16
d_call: TRBD2
v_call: TRBV7-9
clone_size: -
cdr3_aa: CASSSLAGYEYNEQFF
cdr3_nt: TGTGCCAGCAGCTCACTAGCGGGATACGAATACAATGAGCAGTTCTTC

j_call: TRBJ2-2
cdr3_length: 15
d_call: -
v_call: TRBV5-4
clone_size: -
cdr3_aa: CASSLPGGNIGELFF
cdr3_nt: TGTGCCAGCAGCTTGCCAGGCGGGAACATCGGGGAGCTGTTTTTT

j_call: TRBJ2-3
cdr3_length: 15
d_call: TRBD2
v_call: TRBV19
clone_size: -
cdr3_aa: CASSQREGPGDTQYF
cdr3_nt: TGTGCCAGTAGTCAGCGGGAGGGCCCGGGAGATACGCAGTATTTT

j_call: TRBJ2-2
cdr3_length: 15
d_call: TRBD1
v_call: TRBV27
clone_size: -
cdr3_aa: CASKRDSSFTGELFF
cdr3_nt: TGTGCCAGCAAAAGGGACAGCTCTTTCACCGGGGAGCTGTTTTTT

j_call: TRBJ1-2
cdr3_length: 12
d_call: -
v_call: TRBV14
clone_size: -
cdr3_aa: CASSPSSYGYTF
cdr3_nt: TGTGCCAGCAGCCCTTCGAGCTATGGCTACACCTTC

j_call: TRBJ2-4
cdr3_length: 15
d_call: TRBD1
v_call: TRBV4-1
clone_size: few
cdr3_aa: CASSQVGRGWNIQYF
cdr3_nt: TGCGCCAGCAGCCAAGTGGGCAGGGGGTGGAACATTCAGTACTTC

j_call: TRBJ1-3
cdr3_length: 16
d_call: -
v_call: TRBV6-5
clone_size: -
cdr3_aa: CASSYCSGVSGNTIYF
cdr3_nt: TGTGCCAGCAGTTACTGCTCAGGGGTGAGTGGAAACACCATATATTTT

j_call: TRBJ2-7
cdr3_length: 15
d_call: TRBD1
v_call: TRBV4-1
clone_size: -
cdr3_aa: CASSPKAGTAYEQYF
cdr3_nt: TGCGCCAGCAGCCCCAAAGCCGGGACAGCGTACGAGCAGTACTTC

j_call: TRBJ2-1
cdr3_length: 12
d_call: -
v_call: TRBV3-1/TRBV3-2
clone_size: -
cdr3_aa: CASSQGRDEQFF
cdr3_nt: TGTGCCAGCAGCCAAGGGAGGGATGAGCAGTTCTTC

j_call: TRBJ2-1
cdr3_length: 16
d_call: TRBD2
v_call: TRBV27
clone_size: -
cdr3_aa: CASKPLGTSVHNEQFF
cdr3_nt: TGTGCCAGCAAACCCCTCGGGACTAGCGTTCACAATGAGCAGTTCTTC

j_call: TRBJ1-1
cdr3_length: 16
d_call: -
v_call: TRBV7-8
clone_size: once
cdr3_aa: CASSLGSTFMNTEAFF
cdr3_nt: TGTGCCAGCAGCTTAGGCTCGACTTTCATGAACACTGAAGCTTTCTTT

j_call: TRBJ2-4
cdr3_length: 15
d_call: -
v_call: TRBV19
clone_size: -
cdr3_aa: CASTRSSAGQNIQYF
cdr3_nt: TGTGCCAGTACCCGATCTTCGGCAGGTCAAAACATTCAGTACTTC

j_call: TRBJ2-2
cdr3_length: 20
d_call: TRBD2
v_call: TRBV9
clone_size: once
cdr3_aa: CASSVASRLAGGPITGELFF
cdr3_nt: TGTGCCAGCAGCGTAGCTTCGCGACTAGCGGGAGGGCCTATCACCGGGGAGCTGTTTTTT

j_call: TRBJ2-1
cdr3_length: 16
d_call: -
v_call: TRBV5-6
clone_size: -
cdr3_aa: CASSSGARGKGNEQFF
cdr3_nt: TGTGCCAGCAGCTCCGGTGCGCGGGGCAAGGGGAATGAGCAGTTCTTC

j_call: TRBJ1-5
cdr3_length: 16
d_call: TRBD1
v_call: TRBV19
clone_size: once
cdr3_aa: CASKLSGTVNNQPQHF
cdr3_nt: TGTGCCAGTAAGCTATCCGGGACAGTGAACAATCAGCCCCAGCATTTT

j_call: TRBJ1-4
cdr3_length: 13
d_call: -
v_call: TRBV14
clone_size: -
cdr3_aa: CASSNYGGEKLFF
cdr3_nt: TGTGCCAGCAGCAATTACGGAGGGGAAAAACTGTTTTTT

j_call: TRBJ2-1
cdr3_length: 14
d_call: -
v_call: TRBV7-9
clone_size: -
cdr3_aa: CASSPRGSYNEQFF
cdr3_nt: TGTGCCAGCAGCCCCCGAGGTAGCTACAATGAGCAGTTCTTC

j_call: TRBJ1-5
cdr3_length: 19
d_call: TRBD1
v_call: TRBV6-2/TRBV6-3
clone_size: -
cdr3_aa: CASSKLEVRRGQRRQPQHF
cdr3_nt: TGTGCCAGCAGTAAACTAGAAGTTAGACGGGGACAGCGCAGACAGCCCCAGCATTTT

j_call: TRBJ1-1
cdr3_length: 17
d_call: -
v_call: TRBV9
clone_size: -
cdr3_aa: CASSAQNTEGSDTEAFF
cdr3_nt: TGTGCCAGCAGCGCCCAGAACACAGAAGGTTCTGACACTGAAGCTTTCTTT

j_call: TRBJ2-2
cdr3_length: 17
d_call: TRBD2
v_call: TRBV7-2
clone_size: few
cdr3_aa: CASSPTGLAGATGELFF
cdr3_nt: TGTGCCAGCAGCCCCACCGGGCTAGCGGGAGCCACCGGGGAGCTGTTTTTT

j_call: TRBJ2-5
cdr3_length: 15
d_call: TRBD1
v_call: TRBV18
clone_size: -
cdr3_aa: CASSRRTGLQETQYF
cdr3_nt: TGTGCCAGCTCACGACGGACAGGGCTCCAAGAGACCCAGTACTTC

j_call: TRBJ2-1
cdr3_length: 18
d_call: TRBD2
v_call: TRBV7-3
clone_size: -
cdr3_aa: CASSLLAGGPHSYNEQFF
cdr3_nt: TGTGCCAGCAGCTTACTAGCGGGAGGTCCCCACTCCTACAATGAGCAGTTCTTC

j_call: TRBJ1-2
cdr3_length: 16
d_call: TRBD1
v_call: TRBV9
clone_size: -
cdr3_aa: CASSPQYPGQGKGYTF
cdr3_nt: TGTGCCAGCAGCCCCCAATACCCGGGACAGGGTAAGGGCTACACCTTC

j_call: TRBJ1-4
cdr3_length: 14
d_call: -
v_call: TRBV27
clone_size: -
cdr3_aa: CASSLGGGDEKLFF
cdr3_nt: TGTGCCAGCAGTTTAGGGGGGGGCGATGAAAAACTGTTTTTT

j_call: TRBJ2-2
cdr3_length: 15
d_call: -
v_call: TRBV6-2/TRBV6-3
clone_size: many
cdr3_aa: CASSYAGTPLSGLFF
cdr3_nt: TGTGCCAGCAGTTACGCCGGGACTCCCTTGTCGGGACTGTTTTTT

j_call: TRBJ2-7
cdr3_length: 15
d_call: TRBD1
v_call: TRBV10-3
clone_size: -
cdr3_aa: CAISEPGQASYEQYF
cdr3_nt: TGTGCCATCAGTGAACCGGGACAGGCGAGCTACGAGCAGTACTTC

j_call: TRBJ1-2
cdr3_length: 15
d_call: -
v_call: TRBV3-1/TRBV3-2
clone_size: -
cdr3_aa: CASSHEGGSNYGYTF
cdr3_nt: TGTGCCAGCAGCCATGAGGGCGGGTCCAACTATGGCTACACCTTC

j_call: TRBJ1-4
cdr3_length: 15
d_call: -
v_call: TRBV10-3
clone_size: -
cdr3_aa: CAMSPSPGGNEKLFF
cdr3_nt: TGTGCCATGTCTCCAAGTCCGGGGGGTAATGAAAAACTGTTTTTT

j_call: TRBJ1-4
cdr3_length: 14
d_call: -
v_call: TRBV18
clone_size: -
cdr3_aa: CASSPHRGGEKLFF
cdr3_nt: TGTGCCAGCTCACCTCACCGGGGTGGAGAAAAACTGTTTTTT